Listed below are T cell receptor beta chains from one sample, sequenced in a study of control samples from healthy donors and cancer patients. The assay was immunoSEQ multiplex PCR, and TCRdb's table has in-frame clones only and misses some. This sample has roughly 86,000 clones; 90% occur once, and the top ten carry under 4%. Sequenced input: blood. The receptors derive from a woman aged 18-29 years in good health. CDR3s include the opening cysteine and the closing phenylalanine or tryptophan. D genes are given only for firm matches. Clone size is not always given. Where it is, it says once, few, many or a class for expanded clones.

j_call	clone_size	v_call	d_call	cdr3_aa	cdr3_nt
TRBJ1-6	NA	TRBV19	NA	CASKTPAESNSPLHF	TGTGCCAGTAAAACCCCAGCGGAGAGCAATTCACCCCTCCACTTT
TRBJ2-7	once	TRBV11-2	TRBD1	CASSLVGTGGEQYF	TGTGCCAGCAGCTTAGTAGGGACAGGGGGCGAGCAGTACTTC
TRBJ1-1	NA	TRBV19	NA	CATQFKGSGFTEAFF	TGTGCCACTCAGTTTAAGGGGAGCGGGTTTACTGAAGCTTTCTTT
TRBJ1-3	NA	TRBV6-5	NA	CASSSRRGGKYTIYF	TGTGCCAGCAGTTCCCGGAGGGGGGGGAAGTACACCATATATTTT
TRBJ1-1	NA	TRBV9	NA	CASSVLLNTEAFF	TGTGCCAGCAGCGTGTTGCTGAACACTGAAGCTTTCTTT
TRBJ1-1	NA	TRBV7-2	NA	CASSLVYRVTEAFF	TGTGCCAGCAGCTTAGTGTACAGGGTCACTGAAGCTTTCTTT
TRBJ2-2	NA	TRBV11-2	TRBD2	CASSISGGSTGELFF	TGTGCCAGCAGCATCAGCGGGGGGTCCACCGGGGAGCTGTTTTTT
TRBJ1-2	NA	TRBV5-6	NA	CASSTPSGRVEGGYTF	TGTGCCAGCAGCACCCCTTCGGGCAGGGTGGAGGGTGGCTACACCTTC
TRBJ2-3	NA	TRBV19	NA	CASSITDTQYF	TGTGCCAGTAGTATCACAGATACGCAGTATTTT
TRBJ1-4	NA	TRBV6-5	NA	CASSPQANEKLFF	TGTGCCAGCAGTCCACAGGCTAATGAAAAACTGTTTTTT
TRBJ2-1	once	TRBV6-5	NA	CASALSSYNEQFF	TGTGCCAGCGCACTGAGCTCCTACAATGAGCAGTTCTTC
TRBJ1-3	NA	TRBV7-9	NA	CASSHQGNTIYF	TGTGCCAGCAGCCACCAGGGAAACACCATATATTTT
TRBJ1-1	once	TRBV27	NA	CASRTPTVNTEAFF	TGTGCCAGCAGGACCCCGACAGTCAACACTGAAGCTTTCTTT
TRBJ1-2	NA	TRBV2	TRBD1	CASTYKGDRGTPF	TGTGCCAGCACCTATAAAGGGGACAGGGGGACCCCCTTC
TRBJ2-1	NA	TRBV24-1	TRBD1	CATSELTGASSYNEQFF	TGTGCCACCAGTGAATTGACAGGGGCTAGCTCCTACAATGAGCAGTTCTTC
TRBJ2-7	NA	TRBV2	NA	CASSDARLDYEQYF	TGTGCCAGCAGTGATGCCAGGCTCGACTACGAGCAGTACTTC
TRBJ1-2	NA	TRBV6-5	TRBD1	CASSYKERDRHYGYTF	TGTGCCAGCAGTTACAAGGAAAGGGACAGACACTATGGCTACACCTTC
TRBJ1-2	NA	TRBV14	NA	CASSQEGQLGYTF	TGTGCCAGCAGCCAAGAAGGGCAGCTCGGCTACACCTTC